These T cell receptor beta chains were read from a single sample in a study of cytomegalovirus exposure and HLA in healthy donors. The table came from immunoSEQ multiplex PCR; TCRdb's copy has only in-frame clones and leaves some out. Of about 130,000 clones listed, just under 75% were seen once; the top ten hold 4.5% to 5%. Sequencing was carried out using PBMCs. The receptor source for this set is a man aged 55 to 70 in good health and CMV-seropositive. The CDR3 runs from the conserved cysteine through the conserved F or W. Fields, in order: J gene, clone size, D gene, V gene, CDR3 length, CDR3 protein, CDR3 DNA. D genes are given only for firm matches. Where a row states a size, it is once, few, many or the class of an expanded clone; other rows omit it.

>TRBJ1-6|.|.|TRBV7-3|15
CASTLSRQNNSPLHF
TGTGCCAGCACCCTCTCCAGGCAGAATAATTCACCCCTCCACTTT
>TRBJ1-6|.|.|TRBV9|19
CASSAGGSRSQIRNSPLHF
TGTGCCAGCAGCGCTGGGGGCTCGAGGTCCCAGATTCGTAATTCACCCCTCCACTTT
>TRBJ1-1|.|TRBD1|TRBV7-8|13
CASSLGTGSQAFF
TGTGCCAGCAGCTTAGGGACAGGGTCTCAAGCTTTCTTT
>TRBJ2-7|.|.|TRBV15|15
CATSREAVPSYEQYF
TGTGCCACCAGCAGAGAGGCAGTCCCCTCCTACGAGCAGTACTTC
>TRBJ2-2|once|.|TRBV7-8|16
CASSRTGGDFTGELFF
TGTGCCAGCAGTCGTACAGGTGGCGATTTCACCGGGGAGCTGTTTTTT
>TRBJ2-7|.|TRBD1|TRBV25-1|14
CASSGQGALYEQYF
TGTGCCAGCAGTGGACAGGGGGCCCTCTACGAGCAGTACTTC
>TRBJ1-5|.|.|TRBV6-1|13
CASGGDSFQPQHF
TGTGCCAGCGGGGGCGACAGTTTCCAGCCCCAGCATTTT
>TRBJ2-2|.|.|TRBV10-1|13
CASSPGNTGELFF
TGCGCCAGCAGTCCCGGGAACACCGGGGAGCTGTTTTTT
>TRBJ2-7|.|TRBD1|TRBV13|16
CASSPGQVFAGYEQYF
TGTGCCAGCAGCCCAGGACAGGTTTTTGCCGGCTACGAGCAGTACTTC
>TRBJ1-1|once|.|TRBV11-2|13
CASSWGEAGEAFF
TGTGCCAGCAGCTGGGGGGAAGCGGGGGAAGCTTTCTTT
>TRBJ1-3|.|TRBD1|TRBV18|16
CASSRRTGDSGNTIYF
TGTGCCAGCTCACGAAGGACAGGGGACTCTGGAAACACCATATATTTT